This T cell receptor (beta chain) was identified during a study of regulatory T cells in long-lasting Graves disease. Findings and caveats of the study: Accuracy may have suffered from the small sample size. Among the persistent patients, fewer than 3,500 public clonotypes were shared, more than the roughly 990 shared among new patients.

The TCR beta library used iRepertoire HTBI primers with Arm-PCR amplification of CDR3. In TCRdb, the multiplex PCR reads were re-called with MiXCR into one record per CDR3 protein. The sample lists about 560,000 distinct CDR3 sequences, more than 15% occurring once. Note on this clonotype: Its target is not known.

The CDR3 length is 13 residues. Germline V gives CDR1 SGHTA, CDR2 FQGTGA. V shed 5 bases and J shed 7 bases, with 14 bases lying between them. The time point was: newly diagnosed GD, antithyroid drugs for less than 3 months. Isolated PBMC RNA provided the starting material for the TCR library. These sequences were also reported in another study, on T cells in Graves' hyperthyroidism and ophthalmopathy. This second study notes: Uncontrolled infection, other autoimmune disease, pregnancy or lactation disqualified patients from enrolment. Also found in blood were most expanded thyroid clonotypes above 0.001.

The TCR sequence derives from a man in his late teens or twenties with Graves disease. The chain combines TRBV7-3 with TRBJ2-5; D is perhaps TRBD2 (5 bases). This specimen consisted of peripheral blood mononuclear cells (PBMCs), obtained at new diagnosis, from a patient treated with antithyroid drugs. CDR3: CASSPSGEGTQYF. The CDR3 DNA follows: TGTGCCAGCAGCCCAAGCGGTGAGGGGACCCAGTACTTC. Variable domain in full (rest from reference TRBV7-3 and TRBJ2-5): GAGVSQTPSNKVTEKGKYVELRCDPISGHTALYWYRQSLGQGPEFLIYFQGTGAADDSGLPNDRFFAVRPEGSVSTLKIQRTERGDSAVYLCASSPSGEGTQYFGPGTRLLVL.